This T cell receptor beta chain was found in a study of cytomegalovirus exposure and HLA in healthy donors. Overall study findings and caveats: It was reportedly the case that the classifier diagnosed cytomegalovirus status with high specificity and sensitivity.

Trimming removed 8 bases at V and 5 bases at J, with 12 bases between. The CDR3 contains 13 residues. CDR1 MNHNS and CDR2 SASEGT come from the germline V gene. A few counts support this clone. Its antigen is still unknown. 13 Jbeta primers and 60 Vbeta primers were used for the PCR. Assay used: immunoSEQ multiplex PCR; TCRdb lists only in-frame clones, some missing. This table has about 83,000 clones, 78% appearing once. This TCR came from a man aged 18 to 29 in good health and CMV-seropositive. The sample was PBMCs. The chain is built from TRBV6-1 and TRBJ2-2; D perhaps matches TRBD2 (5 bases). In DNA, the CDR3 is TGTGCCAGCCCTGGGAGCGGAACCGGGGAGCTGTTTTTT. Translation: CASPGSGTGELFF.